This TCR beta chain was documented in a study of OX40 agonist ivuxolimab in advanced cancers. Overall study: Enrolled patients in dose escalation had cancers that were hepatocellular carcinoma, melanoma, renal cell or head and neck cancer. Prior therapy, whether anti-PD-1, anti-PD-L1 or anti-CTLA-4, was allowed, and 40% had some. General study findings and limits: CD4+ and CD8+ blood T cells expanded clonally by week 6 at 0.1 to 3.0 mg/kg.

Looked up from germline, CDR1 is SGHNT and CDR2 is YYREEE (reference sequence). This CDR3 has 15 amino acids. J lost 2 bases, V lost 1 base, and 3 bases had no gene match. Sequencing was performed with immunoSEQ multiplex PCR; in TCRdb, only in-frame clones are kept and a portion is missing. The sample lists some 65,000 clones, roughly 91% seen once, with over 0.3% in the top ten. Note on this clone: What it binds is unknown.

Sample: CD4+ or CD8+ T cells sorted from blood, taken in a trial of the OX40 agonist ivuxolimab. The receptor's source is an adult with an advanced solid tumor such as melanoma, head and neck, liver or kidney cancer. The chain employs TRBV5-4 and TRBJ2-1, with TRBD1 matching over 7 bases. DNA of the CDR3: TGTGCCAGCAGCTTGCAGGGGGACCCCTACAATGAGCAGTTCTTC. Protein product: CASSLQGDPYNEQFF.